This T cell receptor (beta chain) is from a study of regulatory T cells in long-lasting Graves disease. The CDR3 has 15 residues. Looked up from germline, CDR1 is GTSNPN and CDR2 is SVGIG (reference sequence). With 4 bases removed from V and 0 bases from J, the gap between germline ends came to 15 bases. The sample holds many counts of this clonotype. CDR3 regions were amplified by Arm-PCR using iRepertoire HTBI primers to build TCR beta libraries. One entry per CDR3 protein, called by TCRdb with MiXCR from the multiplex PCR reads. The sample lists about 440,000 distinct CDR3 sequences; approximately 15% were seen once. The time point was: newly diagnosed GD, antithyroid drugs for less than 3 months. Preparation of the TCR library used RNA extracted from PBMCs. This same sample was also taken into another study, of T cells in Graves' hyperthyroidism and ophthalmopathy.

The chain is built from TRBV30 and TRBJ1-2; D is unclear. The sample consisted of peripheral blood mononuclear cells (PBMCs), taken at new diagnosis, from a patient treated with antithyroid drugs. The TCR comes from a woman between 25 and 40 years old with Graves disease. The CDR3 DNA sequence: TGTGCCTGGAAATGGGCAGGAACGACTAACTATGGCTACACCTTC. Translated: CAWKWAGTTNYGYTF. The full variable domain, rest sourced from reference TRBV30 and TRBJ1-2, is SQTIHQWPATLVQPVGSPLSLECTVEGTSNPNLYWYRQAAGRGLQLLFYSVGIGQISSEVPQNLSASRPQDRQFILSSKKLLLSDSGFYLCAWKWAGTTNYGYTFGSGTRLTVV.